Listed below are T cell receptor beta chains from one sample, sequenced in a study of cytomegalovirus exposure and HLA in healthy donors. The assay was immunoSEQ multiplex PCR, and TCRdb's table has in-frame clones only and misses some. The sample yields around 160,000 clones, 73% seen once. Sample: PBMCs. All receptors derive from a woman aged 18-35 years in good health and CMV-seronegative. Both conserved end residues are part of each CDR3. The order of the fields is clone size, D gene, CDR3 length, J gene, V gene, CDR3 DNA, CDR3 protein. D genes are given only for firm matches. Rows may omit the clone size; those that give it use once, few, many or a size class.

abundance: .
d_gene: TRBD1
len: 14
j_gene: TRBJ2-2
v_gene: TRBV19
CDR3nt: TGTGCCAGTACCTGGGACAGGGGCACCGGGGAGCTGTTTTTT
CDR3aa: CASTWDRGTGELFF

abundance: once
d_gene: .
len: 14
j_gene: TRBJ1-2
v_gene: TRBV6-1
CDR3nt: TGTGCCAGCACCTACCTAACGGGGGGTGACGGCTACACCTTC
CDR3aa: CASTYLTGGDGYTF

abundance: .
d_gene: .
len: 14
j_gene: TRBJ1-2
v_gene: TRBV28
CDR3nt: TGTGCCAGCACCATCGGAGGTCTGGGTTATGCCTACACCTTC
CDR3aa: CASTIGGLGYAYTF

abundance: .
d_gene: .
len: 11
j_gene: TRBJ2-3
v_gene: TRBV30
CDR3nt: TGTGCCTGGAGTTATACAGATACGCAGTATTTT
CDR3aa: CAWSYTDTQYF

abundance: few
d_gene: TRBD1
len: 14
j_gene: TRBJ1-2
v_gene: TRBV7-9
CDR3nt: TGTGCCAGCAGCTTGGGGACAGGGAACTATGGCTACACCTTC
CDR3aa: CASSLGTGNYGYTF

abundance: .
d_gene: TRBD1
len: 14
j_gene: TRBJ2-7
v_gene: TRBV6-5
CDR3nt: TGTGCCAGCAGGACCGGGACAGGGGCCAGGGAGCAGTACTTC
CDR3aa: CASRTGTGAREQYF

abundance: .
d_gene: .
len: 15
j_gene: TRBJ1-1
v_gene: TRBV5-1
CDR3nt: TGCGCCAGCAGCTTAACAGGGATTCTAGACACTGAAGCTTTCTTT
CDR3aa: CASSLTGILDTEAFF

abundance: .
d_gene: TRBD1
len: 14
j_gene: TRBJ2-3
v_gene: TRBV5-1
CDR3nt: TGCGCCAGCAGCTCGGGACAGGGAAGACGAACGCAGTATTTT
CDR3aa: CASSSGQGRRTQYF

abundance: .
d_gene: .
len: 14
j_gene: TRBJ1-2
v_gene: TRBV2
CDR3nt: TGTGCCAGTCCCTCCCGCGGGCCCCCCTATGGCTACACCTTC
CDR3aa: CASPSRGPPYGYTF

abundance: .
d_gene: .
len: 14
j_gene: TRBJ1-1
v_gene: TRBV10-1
CDR3nt: TGCGCCAGCAGTGAAACGGGGATGAACACTGAAGCTTTCTTT
CDR3aa: CASSETGMNTEAFF

abundance: few
d_gene: TRBD2
len: 15
j_gene: TRBJ2-5
v_gene: TRBV28
CDR3nt: TGTGCCAGCAGCAACCCGGGACTAGAATCGGAGACCCAGTACTTC
CDR3aa: CASSNPGLESETQYF

abundance: .
d_gene: TRBD1
len: 14
j_gene: TRBJ1-5
v_gene: TRBV6-6
CDR3nt: TGTGCCAGCAGTTACCGACAGGGGGGACAGCCCCAGCATTTT
CDR3aa: CASSYRQGGQPQHF

abundance: .
d_gene: TRBD2
len: 15
j_gene: TRBJ2-1
v_gene: TRBV19
CDR3nt: TGTGCCAGTAGTATAGGTCTAGCGGGAGCAAATGAGCAGTTCTTC
CDR3aa: CASSIGLAGANEQFF

abundance: .
d_gene: TRBD1
len: 13
j_gene: TRBJ1-2
v_gene: TRBV15
CDR3nt: TGTGCCACCAGCTTTCAGGGGGCGCGGGGCTACACCTTC
CDR3aa: CATSFQGARGYTF

abundance: .
d_gene: TRBD2
len: 16
j_gene: TRBJ2-1
v_gene: TRBV11-2
CDR3nt: TGTGCCAGCAGCTTAGCCCGCGGGAGGGCCATCAATGAGCAGTTCTTC
CDR3aa: CASSLARGRAINEQFF

abundance: .
d_gene: TRBD1
len: 15
j_gene: TRBJ1-4
v_gene: TRBV5-5
CDR3nt: TGTGCCAGCAGCTTGACGCAGGGGGCTTATGAAAAACTGTTTTTT
CDR3aa: CASSLTQGAYEKLFF

abundance: .
d_gene: TRBD2
len: 15
j_gene: TRBJ2-1
v_gene: TRBV14
CDR3nt: TGTGCCAGCAAACCCCGGGGGGGAGGGATAAATGAGCAGTTCTTC
CDR3aa: CASKPRGGGINEQFF

abundance: .
d_gene: TRBD1
len: 14
j_gene: TRBJ2-7
v_gene: TRBV10-3
CDR3nt: TGTGCCATCAGTGGCAGGGGGCAATCCTACGAGCAGTACTTC
CDR3aa: CAISGRGQSYEQYF

abundance: few
d_gene: TRBD2
len: 15
j_gene: TRBJ2-3
v_gene: TRBV7-2
CDR3nt: TGTGCCAGCAGCTTATATCTAGCGGGAGCAGATACGCAGTATTTT
CDR3aa: CASSLYLAGADTQYF

abundance: .
d_gene: TRBD2
len: 18
j_gene: TRBJ2-3
v_gene: TRBV10-3
CDR3nt: TGTGCCATCAGTGAAGGGGGACTAGCGAGGGCTAGCACAGATACGCAGTATTTT
CDR3aa: CAISEGGLARASTDTQYF

abundance: few
d_gene: .
len: 17
j_gene: TRBJ1-2
v_gene: TRBV4-2
CDR3nt: TGTGCCAGCAGCCAAGATCGCCTTGGGGGCTTGTACTATGGCTACACCTTC
CDR3aa: CASSQDRLGGLYYGYTF

abundance: .
d_gene: .
len: 16
j_gene: TRBJ1-1
v_gene: TRBV5-6
CDR3nt: TGTGCCAGCAGCTTATTGGTCCGGGGTTCGGACACTGAAGCTTTCTTT
CDR3aa: CASSLLVRGSDTEAFF

abundance: .
d_gene: .
len: 11
j_gene: TRBJ1-2
v_gene: TRBV18
CDR3nt: TGTGCCAGCTCAGACAGGCATGGCTACACCTTC
CDR3aa: CASSDRHGYTF

abundance: .
d_gene: .
len: 14
j_gene: TRBJ2-1
v_gene: TRBV5-1
CDR3nt: TGCGCCAGCAGCTTGGGCCAGGTCGACAATGAGCAGTTCTTC
CDR3aa: CASSLGQVDNEQFF

abundance: .
d_gene: .
len: 13
j_gene: TRBJ2-4
v_gene: TRBV4-2
CDR3nt: TGTGCCAGCAGCCAAGCAGGCCTGAACATTCAGTACTTC
CDR3aa: CASSQAGLNIQYF

abundance: .
d_gene: TRBD1
len: 17
j_gene: TRBJ1-2
v_gene: TRBV5-6
CDR3nt: TGTGCCAGCAGCTCAGGTAATCTGGGACAGAGTTTAGATGGCTACACCTTC
CDR3aa: CASSSGNLGQSLDGYTF

abundance: once
d_gene: .
len: 14
j_gene: TRBJ1-2
v_gene: TRBV19
CDR3nt: TGTGCCGGAGGACCTTTCCATGGGCACTATGGCTACACCTTC
CDR3aa: CAGGPFHGHYGYTF

abundance: .
d_gene: .
len: 12
j_gene: TRBJ2-1
v_gene: TRBV2
CDR3nt: TGTGCCAGCAGGGGGAGTATTGCATGGGAGTTCTTC
CDR3aa: CASRGSIAWEFF

abundance: .
d_gene: .
len: 15
j_gene: TRBJ1-2
v_gene: TRBV7-8
CDR3nt: TGTGCCAGCAGCTCGCGGGGCGGGGGATTTATCGGCTACACCTTC
CDR3aa: CASSSRGGGFIGYTF

abundance: .
d_gene: TRBD1
len: 16
j_gene: TRBJ1-1
v_gene: TRBV9
CDR3nt: TGTGCCAGCAGCGCATCCGGGACAGGGGGCTACCCCGAAGCTTTCTTT
CDR3aa: CASSASGTGGYPEAFF

abundance: .
d_gene: TRBD1
len: 15
j_gene: TRBJ2-7
v_gene: TRBV27
CDR3nt: TGTGCCAGCAGTTTACGGACAGGGACCTCCTACGAGCAGTACTTC
CDR3aa: CASSLRTGTSYEQYF

abundance: .
d_gene: .
len: 14
j_gene: TRBJ1-4
v_gene: TRBV28
CDR3nt: TGTGCCAGCAGAACACAGTTCAAAGGCGAAAAACTGTTTTTT
CDR3aa: CASRTQFKGEKLFF

abundance: .
d_gene: .
len: 14
j_gene: TRBJ1-1
v_gene: TRBV5-6
CDR3nt: TGTGCCAGCAGCTTGAAGGGGAAGAACACTGAAGCTTTCTTT
CDR3aa: CASSLKGKNTEAFF

abundance: .
d_gene: TRBD1
len: 17
j_gene: TRBJ1-6
v_gene: TRBV9
CDR3nt: TGTGCCAGCAGCCGAGGACAGGGGAGCTCCTATAATTCACCCCTCCACTTT
CDR3aa: CASSRGQGSSYNSPLHF

abundance: few
d_gene: TRBD2
len: 17
j_gene: TRBJ2-2
v_gene: TRBV11-3
CDR3nt: TGTGCCAGCAGCCCCCGGGAGGCGGGAGTTTTTATCGGGGAGCTGTTTTTT
CDR3aa: CASSPREAGVFIGELFF

abundance: .
d_gene: TRBD2
len: 15
j_gene: TRBJ2-1
v_gene: TRBV5-1
CDR3nt: TGCGCCAGCAGCACCGGGACTAGCGAATACAATGAGCAGTTCTTC
CDR3aa: CASSTGTSEYNEQFF

abundance: .
d_gene: .
len: 15
j_gene: TRBJ2-1
v_gene: TRBV18
CDR3nt: TGTGCCAGCTCACCACAAGGACTACAACAGCATGAGCAGTTCTTC
CDR3aa: CASSPQGLQQHEQFF

abundance: few
d_gene: .
len: 13
j_gene: TRBJ1-2
v_gene: TRBV6-5
CDR3nt: TGTGCCAGCAGCTCCGCAGGTACTCGTGGCTACACCTTC
CDR3aa: CASSSAGTRGYTF